This TCR beta chain was sequenced during a study of cytomegalovirus exposure and HLA in healthy donors. Amplification used 60 Vbeta primers and 13 Jbeta primers. The method was immunoSEQ multiplex PCR; TCRdb's version includes in-frame clones alone and lacks a portion of them. With around 140,000 clones in the sample, the ten largest clones hold 2.2%. The sample consisted of PBMCs. The receptor's source is a woman under 30 in good health and CMV-seronegative.

The CDR3 loop is CASSSGSGNTEAFF. CDR3 in DNA: TGTGCCAGCAGCTCAGGATCAGGGAACACTGAAGCTTTCTTT. The V call is TRBV7-9, the J call TRBJ1-1; D is uncertain. CDR1 is SEHNR, CDR2 FQNEAQ, per germline (reference sequence). The CDR3 extends over 14 amino acids. The V gene lost 4 bases and the J gene lost 1 base, with 10 bases spanning the gap.